This TCR beta chain was sequenced during a study of cytomegalovirus exposure and HLA in healthy donors. With regard to this clone: Its antigen remains unknown.

The study, taken as a whole, reports: A later analysis by the authors found several of the most significant clusters apparently linked to common viral pathogens.

In germline, CDR1 is MDHEN, CDR2 SYDVKM. The CDR3 is made up of 14 amino acids. The V and J ends lost 3 bases and 4 bases, in that order; junction bases with no gene match: 1. Both 60 Vbeta primers and 13 Jbeta primers went into the PCR. This table comes from immunoSEQ multiplex PCR, and its TCRdb copy is limited to in-frame clones, with some not included. This table has some 190,000 clones, around 76% appearing once. The clonotype was recovered from a middle-aged man in good health and CMV-seronegative. Sequenced: PBMCs. This sequence joins TRBV28 and TRBJ1-2; 11 bases align to TRBD1. The CDR3 sequence is CASSLDRGPYGYTF. The CDR3 DNA sequence: TGTGCCAGCAGTTTGGACAGGGGGCCCTATGGCTACACCTTC.